One sample yielded the 11 T cell receptor beta chains listed below, sequenced in a study of blood T cell repertoires in COVID-19. Sequenced by immunoSEQ multiplex PCR; TCRdb stores in-frame clones only, minus some. The sample carries about 200,000 clones, 88% recorded once. The sample comprised peripheral blood. These receptors were collected from a man aged 18 to 35 with active or convalescent COVID-19.

This chain connects TRBV7-9 to TRBJ2-5; D ambiguous. The CDR3 consists of 12 residues. V was cut by 1 base and J by 5 bases, with 5 bases left in between. Germline-derived CDR1 and CDR2 are SEHNR and FQNEAQ (reference sequence). Here the CDR3 DNA reads TGTGCCAGCAGCTTAGTCAGGGAGACCCAGTACTTC. Residues: CASSLVRETQYF. The full variable domain, in which reference TRBV7-9 and TRBJ2-5 provide the parts outside the CDR3, is DTGVSQNPRHKITKRGQNVTFRCDPISEHNRLYWYRQTLGQGPEFLTYFQNEAQLEKSRLLSDRFSAERPKGSFSTLEIQRTEQGDSAMYLCASSLVRETQYFGPGTRLLVL.

The chain combines TRBV7-9 with TRBJ2-3; TRBD2 might be the D (6 bases). The ends were cut back, 4 bases at V and 5 bases at J, with 22 bases in the middle. Germline CDR1 is SEHNR and CDR2 is FQNEAQ (reference sequence). The length of the CDR3 is 17 residues. The CDR3 loop is CASSSRYSSGVRDTQYF. CDR3 nucleotide sequence: TGTGCCAGCAGCTCCCGTTACAGTAGCGGTGTGAGAGATACGCAGTATTTT. Combining the CDR3 with reference TRBV7-9 and TRBJ2-3 gives the whole variable domain DTGVSQNPRHKITKRGQNVTFRCDPISEHNRLYWYRQTLGQGPEFLTYFQNEAQLEKSRLLSDRFSAERPKGSFSTLEIQRTEQGDSAMYLCASSSRYSSGVRDTQYFGPGTRLTVL.

The chain's CDR3 is CASKSGGIRPEAFF. In DNA, the CDR3 is TGTGCCAGCAAATCTGGGGGGATTCGACCTGAAGCTTTCTTT. J is TRBJ1-1 and V is TRBV6-5; the D gene is possibly TRBD1 (5 bases). The CDR3 consists of 14 residues. Between the trimmed V and J ends, which lost 7 bases and 6 bases, there was a span of 18 bases. Germline lookup yields CDR1 MNHEY and CDR2 SVGAGI.

V gene TRBV7-3 combines with J gene TRBJ2-1, with D unresolved. The CDR3 totals 14 residues. Trimming cost V 0 bases and J 6 bases, with 9 bases left between them. CDR1 is SGHTA and CDR2 is FQGTGA in the germline V gene. The CDR3 coding sequence is TGTGCCAGCAGCTTAACCGCCGCTAGCAATGAGCAGTTCTTC. It encodes CASSLTAASNEQFF. The variable domain in full, with the rest retrieved from reference TRBV7-3 and TRBJ2-1, is GAGVSQTPSNKVTEKGKYVELRCDPISGHTALYWYRQSLGQGPEFLIYFQGTGAADDSGLPNDRFFAVRPEGSVSTLKIQRTERGDSAVYLCASSLTAASNEQFFGPGTRLTVL.

In this sample, this clone turned up once. The gene calls are TRBV30 and TRBJ2-5; 8 bases fit TRBD2. Trimming took 2 bases from V and 7 from J; bases not matched to a gene: 15. Germline V lookup: CDR1 GTSNPN, CDR2 SVGIG (reference sequence). This CDR3 contains 16 residues. CDR3 sequence: CAWSSPRGEGRGTQYF. The CDR3 coding sequence is TGTGCCTGGAGTTCCCCGCGGGGGGAGGGCCGTGGGACCCAGTACTTC. The complete variable domain, with remaining parts taken from reference TRBV30 and TRBJ2-5, reads SQTIHQWPATLVQPVGSPLSLECTVEGTSNPNLYWYRQAAGRGLQLLFYSVGIGQISSEVPQNLSASRPQDRQFILSSKKLLLSDSGFYLCAWSSPRGEGRGTQYFGPGTRLLVL.

This clone was seen once. CDR3 DNA sequence: TGTGCCGTACCGGGACAGGCAGCCGGGGAGCTGTTTTTT. Translating it yields CAVPGQAAGELFF. The chain employs TRBV28 and TRBJ2-2; 8 nucleotides line up with TRBD1. Germline CDR1 MDHEN, CDR2 SYDVKM. This CDR3 comprises 13 residues. V was pared by 11 bases and J by 6 bases, with 8 bases of the junction left unmatched.

CDR3 in amino acids: CAWEAPGHHNEKLFF. In DNA, the CDR3 is TGTGCCTGGGAAGCCCCGGGACATCATAATGAAAAACTGTTTTTT. The chain uses TRBV30 and TRBJ1-4; D is perhaps TRBD1 (6 bases). CDR1 GTSNPN and CDR2 SVGIG come from the germline V gene (reference sequence). The germline V and J ends were trimmed by 5 bases and 4 bases, with 17 bases remaining between them. This CDR3 spans 15 amino acids.

The chain joins TRBV6-1 to TRBJ1-1; no firm D call. CDR3 length: 15 amino acids. Per germline, CDR1 MNHNS and CDR2 SASEGT. V lost 3 bases and J lost 4, with 15 bases in between. The CDR3 sequence is CASSDNPRTGTEAFF. The CDR3 DNA sequence: TGTGCCAGCAGTGATAACCCGCGAACCGGCACTGAAGCTTTCTTT.

V gene TRBV10-2 combines with J gene TRBJ1-4; tentative D call: TRBD1 (5 bases). V lost 9 bases and J lost 4, with 6 bases in between. CDR3 length: 11 amino acids. Germline CDR1 reads WSHSY; CDR2 reads SAAADI. The CDR3 DNA reads TGCGCCAGGGACAATAATGAAAAACTGTTTTTT. It codes for CARDNNEKLFF.

The CDR3 sequence is CASSPGRSGGGNTDTQYF. The CDR3 DNA sequence: TGTGCCAGCAGCCCTGGTAGAAGTGGCGGGGGCAACACAGATACGCAGTATTTT. The chain recombines TRBV7-9 with TRBJ2-3, with a tentative D call TRBD2 (7 bases). The V end was cut by 5 bases, the J end by 2 bases, with 23 bases between. CDR3 size: 18 residues. CDR1 and CDR2 (germline): SEHNR, FQNEAQ (reference sequence).

V is TRBV7-4 and J is TRBJ1-5; D not resolved. Germline CDR1 reads SGHVT; CDR2 reads SQSDAQ. CDR3 length: 17 residues. The V end was cut by 4 bases, the J end by 4 bases, with 20 bases between. The CDR3 protein is CASSSQEAQNRNQPQHF. The CDR3 nucleotides are TGTGCCAGCAGCTCCCAGGAGGCGCAGAATAGGAATCAGCCCCAGCATTTT.